Listed below are T cell receptor beta chains from one sample, sequenced in a study of shared clonotypes between healthy human individuals. Assay: immunoSEQ multiplex PCR; the TCRdb copy retains only in-frame clones and omits some. Of some 2,500,000 clones in the sample, over 85% are singletons; the top ten hold about 0.39%. The sample taken for sequencing was naive CD4+ T cells from PBMCs. The receptors stem from a man in his late teens or twenties in good health. Some clones in this sample may be carry-over from other donors' samples. Both conserved end residues are part of each CDR3. D genes are given only for firm matches. Some rows mark clone size as missing; the rest say once, few, many or name a class of expanded clone.

j_gene	abundance	v_gene	d_gene	CDR3nt	CDR3aa
TRBJ1-2	NA	TRBV7-3	NA	TGTGCCAGCAGCTTGACGCCGCCGGGACGGGGTAGGAATGGCTACACCTTC	CASSLTPPGRGRNGYTF
TRBJ2-3	NA	TRBV5-1	NA	TGCGCCAGCAGCTTGGCCGTGGCAGATACGCAGTATTTT	CASSLAVADTQYF
TRBJ1-1	NA	TRBV7-3	TRBD1	TGTGCCAGCAGCTTCGGGACAGGGGATGGTGAAGCTTTCTTT	CASSFGTGDGEAFF
TRBJ1-1	NA	TRBV11-1	NA	TGTGCCAGCAGCGTTAAAGGGGGCACTGAAGCTTTCTTT	CASSVKGGTEAFF
TRBJ1-4	NA	TRBV7-6	TRBD1	TGTGCCAGCGGAGACAGGGACGAAAAACTGTTTTTT	CASGDRDEKLFF
TRBJ1-3	NA	TRBV28	NA	TGTGCCAGCAGTTTAACCGGAAACACCATATATTTT	CASSLTGNTIYF
TRBJ2-1	NA	TRBV14	NA	TGTGCCAGCACCCGTCAGCGGGCTTCCTACAATGAGCAGTTCTTC	CASTRQRASYNEQFF
TRBJ2-5	NA	TRBV28	NA	TGTGCCTCAAGGAGGGGCTGGGAGGAGACCCAGTACTTC	CASRRGWEETQYF
TRBJ2-3	NA	TRBV4-1	NA	TGCGCCAGCAGCCAAGAGCCCCTCTTCCTGGATACGCAGTATTTT	CASSQEPLFLDTQYF
TRBJ2-2	NA	TRBV29-1	NA	TGCAGCGTCGGTGATCCCGGGGAGCTGTTTTTT	CSVGDPGELFF
TRBJ2-7	NA	TRBV10-3	TRBD2	TGTGCCATCATGGGGGGGGGAGACTCCTACGAGCAGTACTTC	CAIMGGGDSYEQYF
TRBJ2-2	NA	TRBV9	NA	TGTGCCAGCACCCTAGGGAACACCGGGGAGCTGTTTTTT	CASTLGNTGELFF
TRBJ2-7	NA	TRBV9	TRBD1	TGTGCCAGCAGCGGAACCGGGACAGAGATAAACGAGCAGTACTTC	CASSGTGTEINEQYF
TRBJ2-7	NA	TRBV7-9	NA	TGTGCCAGCAGCTTAGCGGGTAGCTCCGAGCAGTACTTC	CASSLAGSSEQYF
TRBJ2-6	NA	TRBV6-5	NA	TGTGCCAGCAGAGATAAAAGGGCTGGGGCCAACGTCCTGACTTTC	CASRDKRAGANVLTF
TRBJ2-1	NA	TRBV30	TRBD2	TGTGCCTGGAGTACCGGGACTAGCGGGTTTAACAATGAGCAGTTCTTC	CAWSTGTSGFNNEQFF
TRBJ1-3	NA	TRBV28	NA	TGTGCCAGCAGTACAGGGGGAAACACCATATATTTT	CASSTGGNTIYF
TRBJ2-1	NA	TRBV29-1	NA	TGCAGCGTCTATGGGGGGGCCGGGGGATACAATGAGCAGTTCTTC	CSVYGGAGGYNEQFF
TRBJ2-7	NA	TRBV11-3	TRBD1	TGTGCCAGCAGCCCTCAGACAGGGGGGTCGAACGAGCAGTACTTC	CASSPQTGGSNEQYF
TRBJ2-1	few	TRBV11-3	TRBD2	TGTGCCAGCAGCTCTAGCGGGAGCTCCTACAATGAGCAGTTCTTC	CASSSSGSSYNEQFF
TRBJ2-2	NA	TRBV4-3	NA	TGCGCCAGCAGCCAAGATCTGACAGCGACCACCGGGGAGCTGTTTTTT	CASSQDLTATTGELFF
TRBJ1-5	NA	TRBV15	NA	TGTGCCACCAGCAGAGATCAGCAGCTTATCAATCAGCCCCAGCATTTT	CATSRDQQLINQPQHF
TRBJ2-5	NA	TRBV14	NA	TGTGCCAGCAGCCGGCTGGGGAGGAATACACAAGAGACCCAGTACTTC	CASSRLGRNTQETQYF
TRBJ2-5	NA	TRBV6-1	TRBD1	TGTGCCAGCAGTGCACGCCGGGACAGGGTTCAAGAGACCCAGTACTTC	CASSARRDRVQETQYF